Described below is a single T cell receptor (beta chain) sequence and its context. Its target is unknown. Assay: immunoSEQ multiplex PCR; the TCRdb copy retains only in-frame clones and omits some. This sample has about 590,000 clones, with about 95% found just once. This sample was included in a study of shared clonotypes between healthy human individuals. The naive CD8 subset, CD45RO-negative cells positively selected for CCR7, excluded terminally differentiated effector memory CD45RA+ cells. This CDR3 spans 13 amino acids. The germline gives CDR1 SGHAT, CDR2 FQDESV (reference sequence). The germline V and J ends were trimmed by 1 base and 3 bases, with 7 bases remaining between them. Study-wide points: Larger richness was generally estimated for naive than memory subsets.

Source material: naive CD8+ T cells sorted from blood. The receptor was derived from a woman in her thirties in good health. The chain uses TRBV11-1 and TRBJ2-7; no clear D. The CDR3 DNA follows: TGTGCCAGCAGCTTAGGGACCTTCTACGAGCAGTACTTC. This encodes CASSLGTFYEQYF.